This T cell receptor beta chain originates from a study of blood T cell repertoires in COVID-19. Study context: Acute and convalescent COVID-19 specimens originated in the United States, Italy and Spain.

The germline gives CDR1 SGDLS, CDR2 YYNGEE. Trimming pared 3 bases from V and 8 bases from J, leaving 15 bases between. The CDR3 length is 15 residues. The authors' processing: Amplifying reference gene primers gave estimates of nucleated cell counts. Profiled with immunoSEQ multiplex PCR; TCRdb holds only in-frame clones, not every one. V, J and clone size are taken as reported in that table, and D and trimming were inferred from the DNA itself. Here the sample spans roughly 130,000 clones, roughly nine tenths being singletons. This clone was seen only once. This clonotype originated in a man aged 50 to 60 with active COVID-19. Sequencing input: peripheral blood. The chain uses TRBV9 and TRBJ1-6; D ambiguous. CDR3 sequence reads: CASSARVNSHSPLHF. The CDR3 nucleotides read TGTGCCAGCAGCGCCCGAGTGAACAGCCATTCACCCCTCCACTTT.